What follows are 22 T cell receptor beta chains derived from one specimen sequenced in a study of T cell clones after liver transplantation. Libraries were prepared by immunoSEQ multiplex PCR; TCRdb keeps only in-frame clonotypes and omits some of them. This sample yields roughly 65,000 clones, of which 92% are seen a single time; over 0.75% belongs to the top ten. This specimen consisted of CD4+ T cells from blood, obtained about 26 months after liver transplant. These receptor sequences come from a human patient who received a liver transplant. The T cells may partly be graft donor cells.

CDR3 nucleotides: TGTGCCAGTACCGAAGGACGCGGGGAGCAGTACTTC. This translates into CASTEGRGEQYF. The rearrangement joins TRBV19 to TRBJ2-7, with a tentative D call TRBD2 (5 bases). The CDR3 consists of 12 residues. Trimming removed 7 bases at V and 7 bases at J, with 14 bases between. Germline assignment: CDR1 LNHDA and CDR2 SQIVND (reference sequence).

The genes are TRBV6-4 and TRBJ2-1, with 12 bases identical to TRBD2. The CDR3 has 16 residues. The V and J ends lost 5 bases and 6 bases, in that order; junction bases with no gene match: 8. Per germline, CDR1 MRHNA and CDR2 SNTAGT. In nucleotides, the CDR3 is TGTGCCAGCAGTCCCCTACTAGCGGGAGGCTCCAATGAGCAGTTCTTC. Its protein product is CASSPLLAGGSNEQFF.

The chain links TRBV18 to TRBJ2-2, with no clear D. Germline V CDR1 and CDR2: KGHSH, LQKENI. The CDR3 consists of 18 residues. The germline V and J ends were trimmed by 3 bases and 0 bases, with 17 bases remaining between them. CDR3: CASSPRRMSGTNTGELFF. The DNA for the CDR3 is TGTGCCAGCTCACCGCGGCGTATGTCCGGAACGAACACCGGGGAGCTGTTTTTT. The entire variable domain, with the rest obtained from reference TRBV18 and TRBJ2-2, is as follows: NAGVMQNPRHLVRRRGQEARLRCSPMKGHSHVYWYRQLPEEGLKFMVYLQKENIIDESGMPKERFSAEFPKEGPSILRIQQVVRGDSAAYFCASSPRRMSGTNTGELFFGEGSRLTVL.

The rearrangement joins TRBV5-1 to TRBJ2-1; 7 bases fit TRBD2. Per the germline V gene, CDR1 is SGHRS and CDR2 is YFSETQ. V was pared by 4 bases and J by 6 bases, with 7 bases of the junction left unmatched. The CDR3 totals 14 residues. The CDR3: CASSRGSVSNEQFF. The CDR3, as DNA: TGCGCCAGCAGCCGCGGGAGTGTCTCCAATGAGCAGTTCTTC. Supplemented by reference TRBV5-1 and TRBJ2-1, the full variable domain reads KAGVTQTPRYLIKTRGQQVTLSCSPISGHRSVSWYQQTPGQGLQFLFEYFSETQRNKGNFPGRFSGRQFSNSRSEMNVSTLELGDSALYLCASSRGSVSNEQFFGPGTRLTVL.

The chain recombines TRBV19 with TRBJ2-4; D is perhaps TRBD1 (6 bases). Germline CDR1 is LNHDA and CDR2 is SQIVND (reference sequence). V was pared by 7 bases and J by 4 bases, with 14 bases between. The CDR3 covers 14 residues. CDR3 coding DNA: TGTGCCAGTACTACCGGAGGACAGAAAAACATTCAGTACTTC. Protein product: CASTTGGQKNIQYF.

The chain carries TRBV28 and TRBJ2-4, with D unresolved. Germline values: CDR1 MDHEN, CDR2 SYDVKM. The V end was cut by 4 bases, the J end by 15 bases, with 16 bases between. The CDR3 totals 12 residues. CDR3 in DNA: TGTGCCAGCAGTTCCCCCCCGGAGCTCCTGTACTTC. Residues: CASSSPPELLYF.

With respect to this clone: An end of the junction differs from the germline gene, which may be a read error. The chain recombines TRBV7-8 with TRBJ2-7; the D gene is possibly TRBD2 (5 bases). The CDR3 extends over 13 amino acids. Per the germline V gene, CDR1 is SGHVS and CDR2 is FQNEAQ. The CDR3 sequence is CANSLALFYEQYF. DNA of the CDR3: TGTGCCAACAGCTTAGCGCTGTTCTACGAGCAGTACTTC.

V gene TRBV6-1 combines with J gene TRBJ1-5; no clear D gene. The CDR3 covers 13 residues. Trimming took off 6 bases at V and 4 bases at J, with 10 bases between the two ends. CDR1 and CDR2 from the germline V gene are MNHNS and SASEGT. The CDR3 bases are TGTGCCAGCAGGGATACGGCTAATCAGCCCCAGCATTTT. It codes for CASRDTANQPQHF.

The chain has TRBV4-2 and TRBJ2-1, with D uncertain. The V and J ends lost 0 bases and 9 bases respectively, with 9 bases between them. The CDR3 is 13 amino acids. The germline gives CDR1 LGHNA, CDR2 YNFKEQ. CDR3 in DNA: TGTGCCAGCAGCCAAGACAAGGGTCGTGAGCAGTTCTTC. This codes for CASSQDKGREQFF.

The chain joins TRBV9 to TRBJ2-7; 7 nucleotides align to TRBD2. V shed 7 bases, J shed 0 bases, and the junction held 4 bases outside the gene matches. The CDR3 runs 13 residues. Germline assignment: CDR1 SGDLS and CDR2 YYNGEE. The CDR3 DNA sequence: TGTGCCAGCCAGCGGGGCCCCTCCTACGAGCAGTACTTC. Its protein is CASQRGPSYEQYF.

The rearrangement joins TRBV7-9 to TRBJ2-7, with 14 bases that match TRBD2. This CDR3 contains 15 residues. Germline V gene data show CDR1 as SEHNR and CDR2 as FQNEAQ (reference sequence). V lost 3 bases to trimming and J lost 6 bases; unmatched junction nucleotides: 4. CDR3: CASSLTSGRASEQYF. The CDR3 nucleotides are TGTGCCAGCAGCTTGACTAGCGGGAGGGCCAGCGAGCAGTACTTC.

The gene calls are TRBV2 and TRBJ2-3; possibly TRBD2 for D (6 bases). The CDR3 consists of 14 residues. From germline, CDR1 is SNHLY and CDR2 FYNNEI. The CDR3 loop reads CVSSGLIETDTQYF. The DNA for the CDR3 is TGTGTCTCGTCCGGACTAATCGAAACAGATACGCAGTATTTT. The full variable domain, with the rest looked up from reference TRBV2 and TRBJ2-3, is EPEVTQTPSHQVTQMGQEVILRCVPISNHLYFYWYRQILGQKVEFLVSFYNNEISEKSEIFDDQFSVERPDGSNFTLKIRSTKLEDSAMYFCVSSGLIETDTQYFGPGTRLTVL.

The chain employs TRBV4-2 and TRBJ2-5; 10 bases are a match to TRBD2. Germline V lookup: CDR1 LGHNA, CDR2 YNFKEQ. CDR3 size: 17 residues. V dropped 1 base and J dropped 4; count of bases not matched to a gene: 9. CDR3 sequence: CASSQGASGRGGETQYF. Here the CDR3 DNA reads TGTGCCAGCAGCCAAGGGGCTAGCGGGAGAGGGGGAGAGACCCAGTACTTC.

In its sample, this clone was seen once. The CDR3 DNA is TGTGCCAGCAGTCCGGGACAGGGGGTGGGCACTGAAGCTTTCTTT. Protein product: CASSPGQGVGTEAFF. This chain connects TRBV28 to TRBJ1-1; 11 positions agree with TRBD1. This CDR3 comprises 15 residues. V shed 5 bases and J 4 bases; nucleotides not matched to a gene: 6. The germline V gene encodes CDR1 MDHEN and CDR2 SYDVKM.

The chain is built from TRBV5-1 and TRBJ2-7; unclear D gene. Germline V gene data show CDR1 as SGHRS and CDR2 as YFSETQ. The CDR3 loop spans 14 amino acids. The ends were cut back, 4 bases at V and 3 bases at J, with 14 bases in the middle. CDR3 sequence: CASSRKVADYEQYF. The CDR3 DNA follows: TGCGCCAGCAGCCGGAAAGTGGCAGACTACGAGCAGTACTTC.

J is TRBJ2-1 and V is TRBV19, with D tentatively TRBD2 (6 bases). Germline-derived CDR1 and CDR2 are LNHDA and SQIVND (reference sequence). V lost 9 bases to trimming and J lost 6 bases, with 24 bases between them. The CDR3 is 16 amino acids. CDR3 coding DNA: TGTGCCAGCGGACGGGGCAAGTGGCGGGACTTCAATGAGCAGTTCTTC. Translated, it gives CASGRGKWRDFNEQFF.

The chain combines TRBV5-5 with TRBJ2-2, with D possibly matching TRBD2 (6 bases). V was pared by 0 bases and J by 0 bases, with 9 bases between. This CDR3 is built from 16 residues. Germline values: CDR1 SGHKS, CDR2 YYEKEE (reference sequence). The CDR3 sequence is CASSLAGGANTGELFF. The CDR3 DNA reads TGTGCCAGCAGCTTGGCCGGGGGAGCGAACACCGGGGAGCTGTTTTTT.

CDR3 loop: CASSTYQGSSYEQYF. The DNA of the CDR3 is TGTGCCAGCAGCACCTACCAGGGAAGCTCCTACGAGCAGTACTTC. This sequence joins TRBV6-6 and TRBJ2-7; possible D gene TRBD1, 5 bases. Germline V gives CDR1 MNHNY, CDR2 SVGAGI (reference sequence). Trimming pared 6 bases from V and 0 bases from J, leaving 15 bases between. This CDR3 contains 15 residues.

The V call is TRBV6-5, the J call TRBJ1-2; D unclear. V was pared by 2 bases and J by 2 bases, with 9 bases between. The CDR3 runs 14 residues. Germline assignment: CDR1 MNHEY and CDR2 SVGAGI. The CDR3 sequence: CASSYAQANYGYTF. The CDR3, as DNA: TGTGCCAGCAGTTACGCGCAGGCGAACTATGGCTACACCTTC.

The genes are TRBV15 and TRBJ2-5; 7 positions agree with TRBD2. The V segment lost 3 bases and the J segment 11 bases; nucleotides outside the gene matches: 9. The CDR3 contains 13 residues. Germline CDR1 and CDR2: LNHNV and YYDKDF (reference sequence). CDR3 in amino acids: CATSSNTGGLQYF. For the CDR3, the DNA is TGTGCCACCAGCAGCAACACGGGAGGTTTGCAGTACTTC.

The chain recombines TRBV27 with TRBJ2-1, with 8 positions matching TRBD1. V shed 8 bases, J shed 9 bases, and the junction held 12 bases outside the gene matches. The CDR3 extends over 14 amino acids. Germline CDR1 MNHEY, CDR2 SMNVEV (reference sequence). The CDR3 DNA sequence: TGTGCCAGCGCCAGCCGGGACAGGTGGGGTGAGCAGTTCTTC. Translation: CASASRDRWGEQFF.

The chain has TRBV14 and TRBJ2-4; a possible D gene is TRBD2 (6 bases). CDR1 is SGHDN, CDR2 FVKESK, per germline. V shed 2 bases and J shed 7 bases, with 18 bases lying between them. The CDR3 length is 16 residues. Here the CDR3 reads CASSQTRGATWNIQYF. CDR3 bases: TGTGCCAGCAGCCAAACGCGCGGGGCCACGTGGAACATTCAGTACTTC.